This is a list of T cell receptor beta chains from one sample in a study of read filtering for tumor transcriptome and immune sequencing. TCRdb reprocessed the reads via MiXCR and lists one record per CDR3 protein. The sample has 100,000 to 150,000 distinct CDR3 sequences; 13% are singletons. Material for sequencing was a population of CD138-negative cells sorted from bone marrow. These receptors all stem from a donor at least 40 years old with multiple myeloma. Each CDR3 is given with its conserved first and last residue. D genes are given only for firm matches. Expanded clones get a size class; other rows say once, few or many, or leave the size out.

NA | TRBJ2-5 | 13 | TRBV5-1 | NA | CASSLDIQETQYF | TGCGCCAGCAGCCTGGACATTCAAGAGACCCAGTACTTC
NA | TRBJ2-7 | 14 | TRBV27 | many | CASSPPGSSYEQYF | TGTGCCAGCAGTCCCCCAGGGAGCTCCTACGAGCAGTACTTC
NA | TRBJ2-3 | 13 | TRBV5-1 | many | CASSLGSTDTQYF | TGTGCCAGCAGCCTCGGGTCCACAGATACGCAGTATTTT
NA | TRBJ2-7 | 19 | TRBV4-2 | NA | CASSLHLSAEGTPTYEQYF | TGTGCCAGCAGCCTACACCTTAGCGCCGAAGGTACCCCAACCTACGAGCAGTACTTC
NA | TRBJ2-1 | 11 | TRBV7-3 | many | CASSSGHEQFF | TGTGCCAGCAGCTCCGGCCACGAGCAGTTCTTC
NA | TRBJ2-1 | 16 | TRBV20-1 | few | CSASRRGDRLYNEQFF | TGCAGTGCTAGCCGAAGGGGGGACAGACTCTACAATGAGCAGTTCTTC
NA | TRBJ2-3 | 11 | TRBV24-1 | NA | CSGRAPDTQYF | TGTTCCGGCAGGGCCCCCGATACGCAGTATTTT
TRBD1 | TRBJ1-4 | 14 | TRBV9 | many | CASSSQGADEKLFF | TGTGCCAGCAGCTCGCAGGGGGCTGATGAAAAACTGTTTTTT
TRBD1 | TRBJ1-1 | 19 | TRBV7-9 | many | CASSLYLSGTGPMNTEAFF | TGTGCCAGCAGCTTATACCTATCCGGGACAGGGCCCATGAACACTGAAGCTTTCTTT
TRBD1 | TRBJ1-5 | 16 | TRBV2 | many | CASRPGQGDGNQPQHF | TGTGCCAGCAGGCCGGGACAGGGGGACGGCAATCAGCCCCAGCATTTT
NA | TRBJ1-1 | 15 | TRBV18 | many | CASSPSGTANTEAFF | TGTGCCAGCTCACCTTCCGGGACGGCGAACACTGAAGCTTTCTTT
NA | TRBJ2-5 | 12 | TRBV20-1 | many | CSASIASETQYF | TGCAGTGCTAGCATAGCGAGCGAGACCCAGTACTTC
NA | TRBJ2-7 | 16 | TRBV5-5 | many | CASSSRMGPMAGEQYF | TGTGCCAGCAGCTCCAGGATGGGACCAATGGCAGGGGAGCAGTACTTC
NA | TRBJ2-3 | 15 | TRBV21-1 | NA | CASSPTWGRGDTQYF | TGTGCCAGCAGCCCTACGTGGGGGAGAGGGGATACGCAGTATTTT
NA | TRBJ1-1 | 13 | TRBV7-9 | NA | CASSEGPNTEAFF | TGTGCCAGCAGCGAGGGTCCGAACACTGAAGCTTTCTTT
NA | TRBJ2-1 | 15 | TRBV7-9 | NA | CASSSDRSSYNEQFF | TGTGCCAGCAGCTCAGACAGGAGCTCCTACAATGAGCAGTTCTTC
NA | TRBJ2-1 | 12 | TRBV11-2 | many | CASSDNSNEQFF | TGTGCCAGCAGCGACAACAGCAATGAGCAGTTCTTC
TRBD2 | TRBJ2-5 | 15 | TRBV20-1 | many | CSARDLWTSKETQYF | TGCAGTGCTAGAGATCTGTGGACTAGCAAGGAGACCCAGTACTTC
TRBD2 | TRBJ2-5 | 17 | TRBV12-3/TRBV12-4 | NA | CASRLTLRGGYQETQYF | TGTGCCAGCAGGTTAACGCTTCGGGGAGGGTATCAAGAGACCCAGTACTTC
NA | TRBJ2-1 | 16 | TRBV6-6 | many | CASSTRDSSSYNEQFF | TGTGCCAGCAGTACCCGGGACTCCAGCTCCTACAATGAGCAGTTCTTC
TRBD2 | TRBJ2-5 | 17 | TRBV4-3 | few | CASSQDRGAGVQETQYF | TGCGCCAGCAGCCAAGATCGTGGAGCGGGAGTCCAAGAGACCCAGTACTTC
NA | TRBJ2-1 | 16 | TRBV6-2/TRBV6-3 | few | CASSYPQRSGGNEQFF | TGTGCCAGCAGTTACCCCCAGCGGAGTGGGGGCAATGAGCAGTTCTTC
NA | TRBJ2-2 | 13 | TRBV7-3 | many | CASSLSRTGELFF | TGTGCCAGCAGCTTGAGCCGGACCGGGGAGCTGTTTTTT
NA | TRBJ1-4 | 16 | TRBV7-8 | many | CASSLEGLAFGEKLFF | TGTGCCAGCAGCTTAGAAGGGTTGGCTTTCGGGGAAAAACTGTTTTTT
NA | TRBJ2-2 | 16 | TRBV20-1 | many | CSATPAGRENTGELFF | TGCAGTGCTACCCCCGCCGGGAGAGAAAACACCGGGGAGCTGTTTTTT
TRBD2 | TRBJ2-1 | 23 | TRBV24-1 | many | CATSSSGLAGEGILPRLYNEQFF | TGTGCCACCAGTTCCTCGGGACTAGCGGGAGAGGGGATCCTCCCGAGACTTTACAATGAGCAGTTCTTC
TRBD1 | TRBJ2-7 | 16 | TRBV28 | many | CASSLVYGTGSYEQYF | TGTGCCAGCAGTTTAGTCTACGGGACAGGCAGCTACGAGCAGTACTTC
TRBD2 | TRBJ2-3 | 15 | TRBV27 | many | CASSRGRAVADTQYF | TGTGCCAGCAGTCGCGGGAGGGCCGTGGCAGATACGCAGTATTTT
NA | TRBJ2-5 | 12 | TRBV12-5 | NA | CASGLERETQYF | TGTGCTAGTGGGCTCGAGCGGGAGACCCAGTACTTC
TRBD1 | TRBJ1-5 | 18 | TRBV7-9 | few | CASSSTLTGGAGNQPQHF | TGTGCCAGCAGCTCTACTTTGACAGGGGGCGCGGGGAATCAGCCCCAGCATTTT
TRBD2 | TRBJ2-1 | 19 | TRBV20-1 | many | CSALGTSGTPRGSYNEQFF | TGCAGTGCTCTTGGGACTAGCGGGACGCCACGGGGCTCCTACAATGAGCAGTTCTTC
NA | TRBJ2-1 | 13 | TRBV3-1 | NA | CASSQPYSNEQFF | TGTGCCAGCAGCCAACCTTACAGCAATGAGCAGTTCTTC
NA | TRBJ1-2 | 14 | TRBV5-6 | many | CASSLFQQNYGYTF | TGTGCCAGCAGCTTGTTCCAACAGAACTATGGCTACACCTTC
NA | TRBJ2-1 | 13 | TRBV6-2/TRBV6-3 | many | CASSYRMYNEQFF | TGTGCCAGCAGTTATAGGATGTACAATGAGCAGTTCTTC
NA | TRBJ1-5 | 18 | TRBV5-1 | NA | CASSLGPGARISNQPQHF | TGCGCCAGCAGCTTGGGGCCAGGGGCGAGAATTAGCAATCAGCCCCAGCATTTT
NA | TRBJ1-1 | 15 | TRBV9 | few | CASSESGAGNTEAFF | TGTGCCAGCAGCGAATCAGGGGCCGGGAACACTGAAGCTTTCTTT
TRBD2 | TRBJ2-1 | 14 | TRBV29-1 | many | CSVSGTSGRGEQFF | TGCAGCGTCTCCGGGACTAGCGGGAGGGGTGAGCAGTTCTTC
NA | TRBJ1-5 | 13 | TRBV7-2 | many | CASSSNTYQPQHF | TGTGCCAGCAGCTCAAACACCTATCAGCCCCAGCATTTT
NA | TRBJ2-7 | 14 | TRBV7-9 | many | CASSLGLGGSEQYF | TGTGCCAGCAGCTTAGGCCTTGGGGGAAGCGAGCAGTACTTC
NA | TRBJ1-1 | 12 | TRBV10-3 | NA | CAISESRGGAFF | TGTGCCATCAGTGAGTCGAGGGGGGGAGCTTTCTTT
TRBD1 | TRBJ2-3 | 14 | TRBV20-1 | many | CSAPRGDRALTQYF | TGCAGTGCTCCCAGAGGGGACAGGGCACTTACGCAGTATTTT
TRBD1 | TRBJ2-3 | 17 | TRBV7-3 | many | CASSYDPRDRGPDTQYF | TGTGCCAGCAGCTATGATCCTCGGGACAGGGGACCAGATACGCAGTATTTT
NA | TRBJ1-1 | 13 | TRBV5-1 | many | CASSYRGDTEAFF | TGCGCCAGCAGCTATCGGGGGGACACTGAAGCTTTCTTT
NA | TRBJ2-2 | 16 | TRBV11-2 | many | CASSLEAGIGTGELFF | TGTGCCAGCAGCTTAGAAGCAGGGATAGGGACCGGGGAGCTGTTTTTT
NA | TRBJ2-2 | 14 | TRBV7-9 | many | CASSPAGRSGELFF | TGTGCCAGCAGCCCAGCCGGGCGGTCCGGGGAGCTGTTTTTT
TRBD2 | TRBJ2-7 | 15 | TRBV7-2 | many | CASTNGLAGVYEQYF | TGTGCCAGCACCAATGGACTAGCGGGAGTCTACGAGCAGTACTTC
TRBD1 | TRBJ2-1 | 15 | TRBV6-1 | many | CASREPGQGDNEQFF | TGTGCCAGCAGAGAACCGGGACAGGGTGACAATGAGCAGTTCTTC
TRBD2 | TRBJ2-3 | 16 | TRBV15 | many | CATSRAVSGGTDTQYF | TGTGCCACCAGCAGGGCCGTTAGCGGGGGCACAGATACGCAGTATTTT
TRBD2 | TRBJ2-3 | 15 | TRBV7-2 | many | CASSLLAGGADTQYF | TGTGCCAGCAGCTTACTAGCGGGAGGGGCAGATACGCAGTATTTT
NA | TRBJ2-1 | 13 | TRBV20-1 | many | CSAPKSGYNEQFF | TGCAGTGCACCCAAATCGGGGTACAATGAGCAGTTCTTC
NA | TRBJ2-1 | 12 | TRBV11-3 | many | CASSHSGDEQFF | TGTGCCAGCAGCCACTCAGGGGATGAGCAGTTCTTC
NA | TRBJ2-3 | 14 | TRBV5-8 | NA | CASSLQGGGDTQYF | TGTGCCAGCAGCTTGCAGGGCGGTGGAGATACGCAGTATTTT
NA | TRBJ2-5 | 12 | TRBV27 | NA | CASSGDSKAQYF | TGTGCCAGCAGTGGGGACTCCAAGGCCCAGTACTTC
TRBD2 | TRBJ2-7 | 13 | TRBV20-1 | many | CSALGLGFDEQYF | TGCAGTGCTCTGGGACTAGGGTTCGACGAGCAGTACTTC
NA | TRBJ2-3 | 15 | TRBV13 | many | CASSSALGGTDTQYF | TGTGCCAGCAGCTCCGCCCTAGGGGGCACAGATACGCAGTATTTT
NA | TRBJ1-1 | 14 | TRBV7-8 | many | CASSLAGLATEAFF | TGTGCCAGCAGCTTAGCGGGGCTGGCAACTGAAGCTTTCTTT
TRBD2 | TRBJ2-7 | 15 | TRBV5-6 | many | CASSFVTSGAYEQYF | TGTGCCAGCAGCTTCGTGACTAGCGGTGCCTACGAGCAGTACTTC
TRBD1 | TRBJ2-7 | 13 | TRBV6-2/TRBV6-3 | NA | CASRGTGAYEQYF | TGTGCCAGCAGGGGGACAGGGGCCTACGAGCAGTACTTC
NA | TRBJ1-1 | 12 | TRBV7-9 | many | CASSSQGSVAFF | TGTGCCAGCAGCTCCCAAGGGTCCGTGGCTTTCTTT